Presented here are 23 T cell receptor beta chains from one specimen sequenced in a study of type 1 regulatory T cells. No cognate antigen is known for these TCRs. MiXCR, run by TCRdb on the reads, gives a single entry per CDR3 protein. The profile shows 24,000 or so distinct CDR3 sequences, less than 60% of them singletons. The sequenced sample consisted of cultured T cells, either the whole culture or a sorted T cell fraction (not recorded which). The receptors here all came from a human donor in good health.

Notes on this clonotype: With a much larger clone just one base away, this may be a read error. This chain's CDR3 is CSAFVVNRQETQYF. As DNA, the CDR3 is TGCAGTGCTTTTGTGGTCAACAGACAAGAGACCCAGTACTTC. This chain joins TRBV20-1 and TRBJ2-5; no definite D call. Germline V gene data show CDR1 as DFQATT and CDR2 as SNEGSKA (reference sequence). Trimming pared 5 bases from V and 2 bases from J, leaving 15 bases between. CDR3 length: 14 amino acids.

The V gene is TRBV3-1, the J gene TRBJ2-3, with 11 bases that match TRBD2. The CDR3 is 17 amino acids. J was trimmed by 3 bases and V by 1 base; bases with no gene match: 6. The germline V gene has CDR1 LGHDT and CDR2 YNNKEL (reference sequence). CDR3 protein: CASSQVRRLAGTDTQYF. Written as DNA, the CDR3 is TGTGCCAGCAGCCAAGTACGGCGACTAGCGGGAACAGATACGCAGTATTTT.

This sequence joins TRBV5-1 and TRBJ2-7; D call uncertain. The CDR3 has 13 residues. Trimming left V 4 bases short and J 2 bases short, with 10 bases between. Per the germline V gene, CDR1 is SGHRS and CDR2 is YFSETQ. The CDR3 DNA is TGCGCCAGCAGCGTAGAAGCCCCCTACGAGCAGTACTTC. This gives the protein CASSVEAPYEQYF.

The gene calls are TRBV11-2 and TRBJ2-2, with a tentative D call TRBD1 (6 bases). Trimming took 5 bases from V and 3 from J, leaving 16 bases between them. Germline-derived CDR1 and CDR2 are SGHAT and FQNNGV. The CDR3 extends over 16 amino acids. The CDR3 spells CASSRPRDKYTGELFF. The CDR3 DNA reads as TGTGCCAGCAGCCGCCCTCGGGACAAGTACACCGGGGAGCTGTTTTTT.

The chain is built from TRBV6-1 and TRBJ1-1; possible D gene TRBD1, 5 bases. Trimming removed 2 bases at V and 5 bases at J, with 9 bases between. The CDR3 consists of 13 residues. Germline V gene sequence: CDR1 MNHNS, CDR2 SASEGT. The CDR3 DNA follows: TGTGCCAGCAGTGAACAGGGTCGTACTGAAGCTTTCTTT. As protein: CASSEQGRTEAFF.

The chain uses TRBV2 and TRBJ1-2; no clear D. Trimming removed 8 bases at V and 1 base at J, with 11 bases between. This CDR3 has 13 amino acids. Germline lookup yields CDR1 SNHLY and CDR2 FYNNEI. The CDR3 DNA is TGTGCCAGCTCATTAGCCAGTAACTATGGCTACACCTTC. Translating it yields CASSLASNYGYTF.

This clonotype was picked up a small number of times. J is TRBJ1-2 and V is TRBV20-1, with 11 bases that match TRBD1. The CDR3 is made up of 16 amino acids. Unmatched junction bases numbered 16, after V lost 6 bases and J lost 7 bases. The V gene's germline CDR1 is DFQATT and CDR2 SNEGSKA (reference sequence). CDR3 loop: CSAGPGTGGNLRGYTF. The CDR3 DNA follows: TGCAGTGCAGGGCCGGGGACAGGGGGAAATTTGCGTGGCTACACCTTC.

The chain uses TRBV19 and TRBJ1-1; D unresolved. Germline V CDR1 and CDR2: LNHDA, SQIVND (reference sequence). The length of the CDR3 is 15 residues. Trimming cost V 3 bases and J 0 bases, with 11 bases left between them. CDR3 residues: CASSMKQTMNTEAFF. The CDR3 DNA follows: TGTGCCAGTAGTATGAAACAGACAATGAACACTGAAGCTTTCTTT.

In its sample, this clonotype was seen many times. This chain joins TRBV28 and TRBJ2-5; D unresolved. The ends were cut back, 5 bases at V and 9 bases at J, with 13 bases in the middle. Germline CDR1 is MDHEN and CDR2 is SYDVKM. This CDR3 spans 12 amino acids. CDR3 protein: CASSGTIRAQYF. As DNA, the CDR3 is TGTGCCAGCAGTGGTACCATAAGGGCCCAGTACTTC.

This clonotype has just a few counts. The chain uses TRBV12-3 or TRBV12-4 and TRBJ2-1, with D possibly TRBD2 on 7 matching bases. The CDR3 consists of 15 residues. V lost 4 bases, J lost 4 bases, and 14 bases lay in between. This CDR3 is CASSSIAGAYNEQFF. CDR3 DNA: TGTGCCAGCAGTTCGATCGCGGGGGCTTACAATGAGCAGTTCTTC.

This clonotype has only a few counts. The V gene is TRBV11-2, the J gene TRBJ1-6, with D perhaps matching TRBD1 (6 bases). V was cut by 6 bases and J by 0 bases, with 12 bases left in between. The CDR3 length is 16 residues. In germline, CDR1 is SGHAT, CDR2 FQNNGV. For the CDR3, the DNA is TGTGCCAGCAGTCCTGGACAGAGCTCCTATAATTCACCCCTCCACTTT. It translates to CASSPGQSSYNSPLHF.

This clonotype was seen only a few times. V gene TRBV20-1 combines with J gene TRBJ1-1; D gene unclear. Trimming stripped 0 bases from V and 4 bases from J, with 15 bases between. The CDR3 sequence is 15 residues long. Germline V CDR1 and CDR2: DFQATT, SNEGSKA (reference sequence). Here the CDR3 DNA reads TGCAGTGCTAGAGAGCTTGGGTACCCCAGCACTGAAGCTTTCTTT. Amino acids: CSARELGYPSTEAFF.

By sample share, this clonotype is medium-sized. The chain recombines TRBV7-2 with TRBJ1-1; D gene ambiguous. Trimming removed 1 base from V and 3 bases from J, with 6 bases in between. The CDR3 extends over 13 amino acids. Per germline, CDR1 SGHTA and CDR2 FQGNSA. The CDR3 loop is CASSLDWDTEAFF. The CDR3 DNA sequence: TGTGCCAGCAGCTTAGACTGGGACACTGAAGCTTTCTTT.

This clonotype was picked up a small number of times. J is TRBJ1-1 and V is TRBV5-1; 11 bases agree with TRBD1. Unmatched junction bases numbered 8, after V lost 4 bases and J lost 3 bases. The germline V gene encodes CDR1 SGHRS and CDR2 YFSETQ. The CDR3 extends over 16 amino acids. The CDR3 spells CASSLGTGGSDTEAFF. The CDR3 nucleotides read TGCGCCAGCAGCCTGGGGACAGGGGGGTCGGACACTGAAGCTTTCTTT. Based on the CDR3 plus reference TRBV5-1 and TRBJ1-1, the full variable domain is KAGVTQTPRYLIKTRGQQVTLSCSPISGHRSVSWYQQTPGQGLQFLFEYFSETQRNKGNFPGRFSGRQFSNSRSEMNVSTLELGDSALYLCASSLGTGGSDTEAFFGQGTRLTVV.

V usage is TRBV20-1 and J usage is TRBJ2-1, with TRBD2 identical over 13 bases. Trimming at V came to 0 bases and at J to 7 bases, leaving 9 bases not matched to a gene. Germline V gives CDR1 DFQATT, CDR2 SNEGSKA (reference sequence). This CDR3 is built from 17 residues. The CDR3 nucleotides read TGCAGTGCTAGAGACCTACCGGGACTAGCGGGGCGAAATGAGCAGTTCTTC. The encoded protein is CSARDLPGLAGRNEQFF.

J is TRBJ2-1 and V is TRBV12-3 or TRBV12-4; D gene ambiguous. The CDR3 loop spans 12 amino acids. Trimming stripped 5 bases from V and 10 bases from J, with 12 bases between. The CDR3 loop is CASSPTQREQFF. In DNA, the CDR3 is TGTGCCAGCAGTCCTACACAGAGGGAGCAGTTCTTC.

The chain has TRBV5-8 and TRBJ1-1; D uncertain. The CDR3 runs to 15 residues. Trimming removed 0 bases from V and 1 base from J, with 10 bases in between. The germline gives CDR1 SGHTS, CDR2 YDEGEE. CDR3 loop: CASSLALSGNTEAFF. In DNA form, the CDR3 reads TGTGCCAGCAGCTTGGCCCTTAGTGGGAACACTGAAGCTTTCTTT.

V is TRBV7-2 and J is TRBJ1-2, with a weak D call TRBD1 (5 bases). CDR1 and CDR2 (germline): SGHTA, FQGNSA. The CDR3 has 13 residues. V lost 1 base to trimming and J lost 10 bases, with 13 bases between them. This chain's CDR3 is CASSLERQIDYTF. CDR3 sequence (DNA): TGTGCCAGCAGCTTAGAGAGACAGATAGACTACACCTTC. Using reference TRBV7-2 and TRBJ1-2 for the parts outside the CDR3, the full variable domain is GAGVSQSPSNKVTEKGKDVELRCDPISGHTALYWYRQSLGQGLEFLIYFQGNSAPDKSGLPSDRFSAERTGGSVSTLTIQRTQQEDSAVYLCASSLERQIDYTFGSGTRLTVV.

In its sample, this clonotype ranks as large. This chain links TRBV5-1 with TRBJ2-3, with TRBD2 identical over 10 bases. Germline V CDR1 and CDR2: SGHRS, YFSETQ. J was trimmed by 0 bases and V by 1 base; bases with no gene match: 2. This CDR3 region has 16 residues. CDR3 bases: TGCGCCAGCAGCTTGAATAGCGGGGGGAGCACAGATACGCAGTATTTT. Protein product: CASSLNSGGSTDTQYF.

The chain is built from TRBV12-3 or TRBV12-4 and TRBJ1-2; tentative D call: TRBD1 (6 bases). This CDR3 is built from 13 residues. V dropped 3 bases and J dropped 8 bases, with 13 bases sitting between them. CDR3 coding DNA: TGTGCCAGCAGTTTGGGGGGCCTCTACGGCTACACCTTC. It yields the protein CASSLGGLYGYTF.

This rearrangement joins TRBV11-3 to TRBJ2-7; 7 bases are shared with TRBD1. This CDR3 spans 14 amino acids. The ends lost 4 bases at V and 6 bases at J; junction bases unmatched: 9. Germline values: CDR1 SGHNT, CDR2 YENEEA. The CDR3 spells CASSSRQGSSEQYF. CDR3 in DNA: TGTGCCAGCAGCTCTCGACAGGGTTCATCCGAGCAGTACTTC.

The chain recombines TRBV18 with TRBJ1-1; D not resolved. The length of the CDR3 is 14 residues. Trimming cost V 4 bases and J 1 base, with 10 bases left between them. Germline V gene lookup returns CDR1 KGHSH and CDR2 LQKENI. Here the CDR3 reads CASSRLVTNTEAFF. In nucleotides, the CDR3 is TGTGCCAGCTCACGATTGGTGACGAACACTGAAGCTTTCTTT.

The chain combines TRBV24-1 with TRBJ2-1; TRBD2 agrees at 11 bases. This CDR3 has 17 amino acids. Germline V gene lookup returns CDR1 KGHDR and CDR2 SFDVKD. Unmatched junction bases numbered 7, after V lost 7 bases and J lost 0 bases. CDR3 amino acids: CATSTTSGGHSYNEQFF. CDR3 nucleotide sequence: TGTGCCACCAGCACTACTAGCGGGGGTCACTCCTACAATGAGCAGTTCTTC.